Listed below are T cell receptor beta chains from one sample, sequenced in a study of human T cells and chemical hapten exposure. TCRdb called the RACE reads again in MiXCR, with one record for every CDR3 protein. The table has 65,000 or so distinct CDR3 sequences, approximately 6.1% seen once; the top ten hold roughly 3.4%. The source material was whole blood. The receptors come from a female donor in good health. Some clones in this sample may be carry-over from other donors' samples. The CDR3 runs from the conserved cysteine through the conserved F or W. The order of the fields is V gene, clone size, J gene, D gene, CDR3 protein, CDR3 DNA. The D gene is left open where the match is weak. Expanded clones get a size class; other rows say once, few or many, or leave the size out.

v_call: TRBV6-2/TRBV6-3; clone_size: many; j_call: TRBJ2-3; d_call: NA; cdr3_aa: CASSYSASTDTQYF; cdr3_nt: TGTGCCAGCAGTTACTCAGCTAGCACAGATACGCAGTATTTT
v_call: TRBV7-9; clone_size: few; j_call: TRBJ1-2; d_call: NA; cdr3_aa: CASSFSQVTYGYTF; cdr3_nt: TGTGCCAGCAGCTTTTCGCAGGTGACTTATGGCTACACCTTC
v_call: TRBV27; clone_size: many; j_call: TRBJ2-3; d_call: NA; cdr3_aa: CASSLGTGKYGTDTQYF; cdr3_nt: TGTGCCAGCAGTTTAGGCACCGGGAAATATGGGACAGATACGCAGTATTTT
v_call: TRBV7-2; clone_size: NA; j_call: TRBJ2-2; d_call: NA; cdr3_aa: CASRPSFMGTGELFF; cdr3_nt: TGTGCCAGCAGGCCTAGTTTCATGGGCACCGGGGAGCTGTTTTTT
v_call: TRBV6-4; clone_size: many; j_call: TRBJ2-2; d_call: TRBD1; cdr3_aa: CASTPGQGAGELFF; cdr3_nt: TGTGCCAGCACTCCCGGGCAGGGGGCCGGGGAGCTGTTTTTT
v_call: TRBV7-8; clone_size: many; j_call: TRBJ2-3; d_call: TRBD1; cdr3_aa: CASSLGWGQSDTQYF; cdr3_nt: TGTGCCAGCAGCTTAGGTTGGGGACAGTCAGATACGCAGTATTTT
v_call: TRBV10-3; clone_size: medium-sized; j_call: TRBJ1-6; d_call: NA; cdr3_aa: CAISDSLDNSPLHF; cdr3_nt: TGTGCCATCAGTGATTCTCTTGATAATTCACCCCTCCACTTT
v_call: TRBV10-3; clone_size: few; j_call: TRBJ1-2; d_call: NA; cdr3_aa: CAISESARQYYGYTF; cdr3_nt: TGTGCCATCAGTGAGTCCGCGAGGCAATACTATGGCTACACCTTC
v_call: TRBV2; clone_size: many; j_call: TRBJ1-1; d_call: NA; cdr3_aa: CASKGSTEAFF; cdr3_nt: TGTGCCAGCAAAGGGAGCACTGAAGCTTTCTTT
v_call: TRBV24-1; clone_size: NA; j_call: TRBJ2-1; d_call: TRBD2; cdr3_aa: CATSGSSGRYNEQFF; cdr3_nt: TGTGCCACCAGTGGGTCTAGCGGGAGATACAATGAGCAGTTCTTC
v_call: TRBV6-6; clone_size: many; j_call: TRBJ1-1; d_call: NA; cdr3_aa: CASSPSGVVAFF; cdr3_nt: TGTGCCAGCAGTCCTTCTGGGGTCGTGGCTTTCTTT
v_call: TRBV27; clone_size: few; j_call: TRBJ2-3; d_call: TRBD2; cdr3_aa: CASSWKREYTQYF; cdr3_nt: TGTGCCAGCAGTTGGAAGCGGGAGTATACGCAGTATTTT
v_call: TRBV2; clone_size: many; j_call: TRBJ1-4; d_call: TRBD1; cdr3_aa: CASSDRGLRNEKLFF; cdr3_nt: TGTGCCAGCAGTGACAGGGGGCTCCGTAATGAAAAACTGTTTTTT
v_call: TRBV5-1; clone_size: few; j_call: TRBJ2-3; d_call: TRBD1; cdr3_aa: CASMGTASTDTQYF; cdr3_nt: TGCGCCAGCATGGGGACAGCTAGCACAGATACGCAGTATTTT
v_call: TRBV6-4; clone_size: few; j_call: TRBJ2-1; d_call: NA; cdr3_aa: CASSPAGGQPYNEQFF; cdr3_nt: TGTGCCAGCAGTCCAGCCGGGGGACAGCCCTACAATGAGCAGTTCTTC
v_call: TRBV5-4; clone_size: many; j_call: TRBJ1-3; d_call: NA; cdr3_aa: CASSLRDGGNTIYF; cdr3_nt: TGTGCCAGCAGCTTGAGGGACGGTGGAAACACCATATATTTT
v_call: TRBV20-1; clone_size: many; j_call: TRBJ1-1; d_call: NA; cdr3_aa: CSAQDSSMNTEAFF; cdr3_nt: TGCAGTGCGCAAGACAGCTCCATGAACACTGAAGCTTTCTTT
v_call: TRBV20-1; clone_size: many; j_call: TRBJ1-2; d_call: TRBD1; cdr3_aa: CSALPGQGRYTF; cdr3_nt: TGCAGTGCTCTTCCGGGACAGGGACGTTACACCTTC
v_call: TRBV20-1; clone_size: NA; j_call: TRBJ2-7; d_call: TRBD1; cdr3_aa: CSAPQTGSSYEQYF; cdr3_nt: TGCAGTGCTCCCCAGACAGGGAGCTCCTACGAGCAGTACTTC
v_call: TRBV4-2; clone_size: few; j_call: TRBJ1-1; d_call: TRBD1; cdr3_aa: CASSQIRTGRGLNTEAFF; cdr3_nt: TGTGCCAGCAGCCAGATCAGGACAGGACGGGGCTTGAACACTGAAGCTTTCTTT
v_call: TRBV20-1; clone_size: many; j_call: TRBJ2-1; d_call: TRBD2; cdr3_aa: CSARDLRLAYNEQFF; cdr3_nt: TGCAGTGCTAGAGATCTTAGACTAGCGTACAATGAGCAGTTCTTC
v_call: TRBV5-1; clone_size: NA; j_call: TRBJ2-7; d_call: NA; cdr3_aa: CASRLSGTYEQYF; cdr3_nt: TGCGCCAGCAGGCTATCAGGCACCTACGAGCAGTACTTC
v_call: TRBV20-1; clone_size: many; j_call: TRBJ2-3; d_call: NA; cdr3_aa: CSANTGGKLDTQYF; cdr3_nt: TGCAGTGCTAATACAGGTGGCAAACTAGATACGCAGTATTTT
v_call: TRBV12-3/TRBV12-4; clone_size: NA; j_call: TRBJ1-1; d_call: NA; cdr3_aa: CASSPQGLWTEAFF; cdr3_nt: TGTGCCAGCAGTCCGCAGGGTTTGTGGACTGAAGCTTTCTTT
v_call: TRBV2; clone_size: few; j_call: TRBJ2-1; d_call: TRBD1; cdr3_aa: CASSVDRDDRFF; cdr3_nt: TGTGCCAGCAGTGTGGACAGGGATGATCGGTTCTTC
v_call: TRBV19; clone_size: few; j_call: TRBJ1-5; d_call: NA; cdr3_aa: CASSGTFGNQPQHF; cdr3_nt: TGTGCCAGTAGTGGGACATTCGGCAATCAGCCCCAGCATTTT
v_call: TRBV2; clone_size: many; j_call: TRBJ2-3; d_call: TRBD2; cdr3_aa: CASSEGLAGIVMADTQYF; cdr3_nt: TGTGCCAGCAGTGAGGGACTAGCGGGAATAGTAATGGCGGATACGCAGTATTTT
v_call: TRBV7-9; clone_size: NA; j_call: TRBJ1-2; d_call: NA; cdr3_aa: CASSSGTATDSYGYTF; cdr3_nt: TGTGCCAGCAGCTCAGGGACGGCTACTGACAGCTATGGCTACACCTTC
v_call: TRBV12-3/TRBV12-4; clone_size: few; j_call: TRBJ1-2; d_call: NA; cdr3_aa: CASSRGQRIGYTF; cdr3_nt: TGTGCCAGCAGCCGTGGACAGAGGATCGGCTACACCTTC
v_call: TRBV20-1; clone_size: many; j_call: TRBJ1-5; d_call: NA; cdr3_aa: CSAVRQDAQPQHF; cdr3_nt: TGCAGTGCTGTAAGACAGGATGCTCAGCCCCAGCATTTT
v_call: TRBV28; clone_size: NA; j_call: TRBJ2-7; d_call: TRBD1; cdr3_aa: CASSYRGPYEQYF; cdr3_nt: TGTGCCAGCAGTTACAGGGGGCCCTACGAGCAGTACTTC
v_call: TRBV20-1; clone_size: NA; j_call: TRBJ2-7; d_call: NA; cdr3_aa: CSARGGQISYEQYF; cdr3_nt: TGCAGTGCTAGGGGGGGACAGATCTCCTACGAGCAGTACTTC